These 20 T cell receptor beta chains share one sample of origin, sequenced in a study of cytotoxic CD8 clonotypes in ibrutinib-treated CLL. This table comes from immunoSEQ multiplex PCR, and its TCRdb copy is limited to in-frame clones, with some not included. The sample yields over 100,000 clones, about 50% seen once. The specimen was PBMCs, collected after 24 months of ibrutinib treatment. These receptors all stem from a human donor with chronic lymphocytic leukemia.

This clone was detected a few times. This sequence joins TRBV7-2 and TRBJ1-2, with 7 bases aligning to TRBD1. The CDR3 extends over 13 amino acids. From germline, CDR1 is SGHTA and CDR2 FQGNSA. V shed 4 bases, J shed 4 bases, and the junction held 3 bases outside the gene matches. The CDR3 sequence is CASSYGTAYGYTF. CDR3 coding DNA: TGTGCCAGCAGCTACGGGACAGCCTATGGCTACACCTTC.

The rearrangement links TRBV9 to TRBJ2-3; TRBD2 aligns across 13 bases. The CDR3 sequence is 17 residues long. The J segment lost 1 base and the V segment lost 5 bases, leaving 7 bases of the junction unmatched. Looked up from germline, CDR1 is SGDLS and CDR2 is YYNGEE. This chain's CDR3 is CASRRTSGGPRTDTQYF. CDR3 nucleotides: TGTGCCAGCAGAAGGACTAGCGGGGGCCCTCGCACAGATACGCAGTATTTT.

The chain joins TRBV25-1 to TRBJ2-1; no reliable D call. V lost 3 bases and J lost 5, with 11 bases in between. CDR3 length equals 14 residues. The germline CDR1 and CDR2 sequences are MGHDK and SYGVNS. For the CDR3, the DNA is TGTGCCAGCAGTGATATCAGGTCCGACAATGAGCAGTTCTTC. Protein product: CASSDIRSDNEQFF.

The sample holds a few counts of this clone. The chain employs TRBV27 and TRBJ2-7; 12 positions agree with TRBD1. The junction had 5 bases not matched to a gene; V was cut back by 5 bases and J by 6 bases. Germline-derived CDR1 and CDR2 are MNHEY and SMNVEV (reference sequence). This CDR3 is built from 14 residues. CDR3 loop: CASSTGTGGGEQYF. The CDR3 DNA reads TGTGCCAGCAGTACCGGGACAGGGGGCGGCGAGCAGTACTTC.

By sample fraction, this clone is medium-sized. The chain is built from TRBV11-1 and TRBJ1-1; no definite D call. Germline V CDR1 and CDR2: SGHAT, FQDESV (reference sequence). Deletions cut 5 bases from V and 1 base from J, with 11 bases between. The CDR3 contains 14 residues. In nucleotides, the CDR3 is TGTGCCAGCAGCCCTCAAGGAGGGAACACTGAAGCTTTCTTT. It is translated as CASSPQGGNTEAFF.

This clone was detected only a few times. The chain is built from TRBV5-1 and TRBJ1-6; D might be TRBD1 (6 bases). There are 16 residues in the CDR3. The V and J ends lost 2 bases and 5 bases respectively, with 14 bases between them. Germline values: CDR1 SGHRS, CDR2 YFSETQ. CDR3 in DNA: TGCGCCAGCAGCTTAACAGGGTCCGGGGATAATTCACCCCTCCACTTT. Protein: CASSLTGSGDNSPLHF.

The J gene is TRBJ2-1, the V gene TRBV9, with TRBD1 matching over 8 bases. The CDR3 runs 15 residues. Trimming took 3 bases from V and 7 from J; bases not matched to a gene: 9. Looked up from germline, CDR1 is SGDLS and CDR2 is YYNGEE. For the CDR3, the DNA is TGTGCCAGCAGCGCCGGACAGGGCATTTTTAATGAGCAGTTCTTC. Translated: CASSAGQGIFNEQFF.

A single count supports this clone. V gene TRBV5-1 combines with J gene TRBJ1-4, with 8 bases fitting TRBD1. Germline V gives CDR1 SGHRS, CDR2 YFSETQ. J lost 1 base, V lost 4 bases, and 6 bases had no gene match. CDR3 size: 16 residues. CDR3 bases: TGCGCCAGCAGCCGTACCGGGACAGGAACTAATGAAAAACTGTTTTTT. Translating gives CASSRTGTGTNEKLFF.

This rearrangement joins TRBV6-1 to TRBJ2-7; 12 bases are shared with TRBD1. Germline assignment: CDR1 MNHNS and CDR2 SASEGT. Trimming cost V 5 bases and J 7 bases; bases outside gene matches: 9. The CDR3 length is 15 residues. The CDR3 DNA sequence: TGTGCCAGCAGTCTAACCGGGACAGGGGGCTTTGAGCAGTACTTC. Encoded protein: CASSLTGTGGFEQYF.

The chain links TRBV2 to TRBJ2-7; D is unresolved. Germline assignment: CDR1 SNHLY and CDR2 FYNNEI. V lost 8 bases, J lost 1 base, and 12 bases lay in between. The CDR3 covers 13 residues. CDR3: CASCSGASYEQYF. DNA for the CDR3: TGTGCCAGCTGCTCTGGAGCTTCCTACGAGCAGTACTTC. Looking up the rest from reference TRBV2 and TRBJ2-7 gives the full variable domain: EPEVTQTPSHQVTQMGQEVILRCVPISNHLYFYWYRQILGQKVEFLVSFYNNEISEKSEIFDDQFSVERPDGSNFTLKIRSTKLEDSAMYFCASCSGASYEQYFGPGTRLTVT.

This chain joins TRBV4-1 and TRBJ1-2, with D possibly TRBD1 on 5 matching bases. The CDR3 is 15 residues long. The ends were cut back, 0 bases at V and 4 bases at J, with 12 bases in the middle. Germline CDR1 and CDR2: MGHRA and YSYEKL. DNA of the CDR3: TGCGCCAGCAGCCAAGACCGGGACGCAGGCTATGGCTACACCTTC. The encoded protein is CASSQDRDAGYGYTF.

Note on this clone: One base away lies a much larger clone, so this may be a sequencing read error. This chain uses TRBV5-1 with TRBJ2-1; D possibly corresponds to TRBD2 (6 bases). This CDR3 has 12 amino acids. The V gene's germline CDR1 is SGHRS and CDR2 YFSETQ. Trimming took 4 bases from V and 9 from J, leaving 11 bases between them. The chain's CDR3 is CASSPGDAEQFF. The CDR3 DNA reads as TGCGCCAGCAGCCCGGGAGACGCTGAGCAGTTCTTC.

V is TRBV10-3 and J is TRBJ2-7; D ambiguous. Looked up from germline, CDR1 is ENHRY and CDR2 is SYGVKD. The V and J ends lost 4 bases and 4 bases respectively, with 14 bases between them. The CDR3 has 14 residues. The CDR3 region has the DNA TGTGCCATCAGTGGGAACAGTAAAGGTTACGAGCAGTACTTC. Protein: CAISGNSKGYEQYF.

V is TRBV5-1 and J is TRBJ1-2, with TRBD1 as a possible D gene (6 bases). The CDR3 runs 14 residues. The V gene lost 0 bases and the J gene lost 5 bases, with 11 bases spanning the gap. Germline V gene data show CDR1 as SGHRS and CDR2 as YFSETQ. The DNA of the CDR3 is TGCGCCAGCAGCTTGGCAATTCAGGGGTATGGCTACACCTTC. Translating gives CASSLAIQGYGYTF.

Comment on this clone: The junction does not match germline at one end; this may be a read error. The gene calls are TRBV27 and TRBJ1-4; D call uncertain. CDR3 length: 13 amino acids. The germline V gene has CDR1 MNHEY and CDR2 SMNVEV (reference sequence). CDR3 sequence reads: CASSSVINEELFF. For the CDR3, the DNA is TGTGCCAGCAGTTCCGTAATTAATGAAGAACTGTTTTTT.

This chain links TRBV5-6 with TRBJ1-1; 11 positions agree with TRBD1. Germline V lookup: CDR1 SGHDT, CDR2 YYEEEE. Germline trimming cut 1 base from V and 5 bases from J; bases unmatched to any gene: 7. The CDR3 covers 16 residues. CDR3 in DNA: TGTGCCAGCAGCTTGCTTGGGACAGGGGGAAGGACTGAAGCTTTCTTT. Translating gives CASSLLGTGGRTEAFF.

The gene calls are TRBV9 and TRBJ2-7, with TRBD1 identical over 7 bases. Germline assignment: CDR1 SGDLS and CDR2 YYNGEE. The CDR3 is 15 amino acids. The junction had 8 bases not matched to a gene; V was cut back by 0 bases and J by 5 bases. The CDR3 bases are TGTGCCAGCAGCGTAGGGCCCCAGGGGGTACACGAGCAGTACTTC. Translation: CASSVGPQGVHEQYF.

The sample holds a few counts of this clone. The chain combines TRBV19 with TRBJ2-6; D uncertain. V lost 5 bases and J 4 bases, leaving 9 bases between the germline ends. Germline values: CDR1 LNHDA, CDR2 SQIVND (reference sequence). CDR3 length: 14 residues. For the CDR3, the DNA is TGTGCCAGTAGTGACACAGCCGGGGCCAACGTCCTGACTTTC. Translated, it gives CASSDTAGANVLTF.

This clone was found a few times. The chain links TRBV10-1 to TRBJ1-3; D is unclear. CDR3 length: 13 residues. V lost 0 bases to trimming and J lost 7 bases, with 7 bases between them. The germline V gene encodes CDR1 WNHNN and CDR2 SYGVQD (reference sequence). This chain's CDR3 is CASSESVDNTIYF. Written as DNA, the CDR3 is TGCGCCAGCAGTGAGTCGGTAGACAACACCATATATTTT.

This rearrangement joins TRBV7-8 to TRBJ2-2; the match to TRBD2 covers 10 bases. The length of the CDR3 is 14 residues. CDR1 SGHVS and CDR2 FQNEAQ come from the germline V gene. Trimming cost V 9 bases and J 5 bases; bases outside gene matches: 6. CDR3 in amino acids: CASTSGASTGELFF. For the CDR3, the DNA is TGTGCCAGTACTAGCGGGGCGTCTACCGGGGAGCTGTTTTTT.